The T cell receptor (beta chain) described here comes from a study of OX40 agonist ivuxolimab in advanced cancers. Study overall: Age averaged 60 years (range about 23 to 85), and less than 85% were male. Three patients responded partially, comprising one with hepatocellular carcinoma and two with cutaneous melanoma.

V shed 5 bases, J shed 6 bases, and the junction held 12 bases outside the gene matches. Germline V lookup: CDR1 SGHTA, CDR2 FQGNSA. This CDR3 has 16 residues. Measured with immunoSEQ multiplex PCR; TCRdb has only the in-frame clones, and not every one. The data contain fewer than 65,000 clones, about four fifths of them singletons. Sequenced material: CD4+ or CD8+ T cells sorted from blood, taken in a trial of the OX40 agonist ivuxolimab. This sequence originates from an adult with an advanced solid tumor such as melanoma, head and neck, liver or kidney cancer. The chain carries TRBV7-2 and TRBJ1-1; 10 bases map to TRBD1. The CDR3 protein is CASSPTLPGQGSEAFF. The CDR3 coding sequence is TGTGCCAGCAGCCCCACTCTACCGGGACAGGGGTCTGAAGCTTTCTTT.